The clone carrying this TCR beta chain was seen repeatedly, ten times or more. As yet, its antigen is unknown. Germline CDR1 and CDR2: DFQATT and SNEGSKA (reference sequence). The CDR3 contains 15 residues. V was pared by 4 bases and J by 2 bases, with 14 bases between. The sample originates from a study of T cells in Graves' hyperthyroidism and ophthalmopathy. The TCR beta CDR3 regions underwent amplification using RNA transcripts as the source. HTBI primers were employed in a first-round RT-PCR of the TCR CDR3. TCRdb redid the calling of the multiplex PCR reads with MiXCR, one entry per CDR3 protein. The sample records 450,000 to 700,000 distinct CDR3 sequences, around 42% being singletons. Diagnoses were made from clinical symptoms, serum measures (thyroxine and TRAb), thyroid ultrasound and orbital computed tomography. Notes on the study in general: Through a model of 13 V-J features, ophthalmopathy was separated from stable hyperthyroidism. In validation, the model predicted ophthalmopathy. These predictions came a median roughly 6.5 months before onset. Most expanded thyroid clonotypes above 0.001 also appeared in blood.

This receptor was taken from an adult woman with Graves' disease, either hyperthyroidism or ophthalmopathy (not recorded which). Sequenced input: peripheral blood or thyroid tissue (not recorded which). V usage is TRBV20-1 and J usage is TRBJ2-2; unclear D gene. In DNA, the CDR3 is TGCAGTGCTACTTCCGAAGGGCCTAACACCGGGGAGCTGTTTTTT. Protein sequence: CSATSEGPNTGELFF.